These 8 T cell receptor beta chains were sequenced from one sample in a study of T cell repertoires in cytomegalovirus infection. TCRdb ran MiXCR on the reads and lists one entry per CDR3 protein. The table lists 350,000 to 450,000 distinct CDR3 sequences, roughly 20% of them singletons, with 8.7% in the top ten. Specimen: PBMCs. These receptors were collected from a human donor in good health (CMV status not recorded). Some clones in this sample may be carry-over from other donors' samples.

This clonotype has a count of ten or more. The chain is built from TRBV12-3 or TRBV12-4 and TRBJ2-1; D not resolved. Trimming removed 3 bases from V and 10 bases from J, with 10 bases in between. The length of the CDR3 is 12 residues. CDR3 loop: CASSFTVGEQFF. CDR3 DNA: TGTGCCAGCAGTTTTACCGTCGGGGAGCAGTTCTTC.

The chain recombines TRBV20-1 with TRBJ1-6; TRBD1 aligns across 7 bases. V shed 3 bases and J 1 base; nucleotides not matched to a gene: 3. The CDR3 is 15 amino acids. CDR1 and CDR2 (germline): DFQATT, SNEGSKA (reference sequence). CDR3 region: CSASRQGSYNSPLHF. The CDR3 region has the DNA TGCAGTGCTAGCAGACAGGGATCCTATAATTCACCCCTCCACTTT.

The CDR3 reads CASSPPGGPGDTQYF. The CDR3 DNA reads TGTGCCAGCAGCCCTCCGGGGGGGCCGGGAGATACGCAGTATTTT. This chain connects TRBV7-6 to TRBJ2-3, with 8 bases that match TRBD2. The V gene end was trimmed by 5 bases and the J gene end by 5 bases; junction bases not matched to a gene: 9. Germline V gene sequence: CDR1 SGHVS, CDR2 FNYEAQ. This CDR3 has 15 amino acids.

In this sample, this clonotype turned up a few times. V is TRBV6-5 and J is TRBJ2-7; 8 bases are a match to TRBD2. There are 14 residues in the CDR3. Germline CDR1 MNHEY, CDR2 SVGAGI. The J segment lost 2 bases and the V segment lost 5 bases, leaving 5 bases of the junction unmatched. CDR3 residues: CASSQRERAYEQYF. The DNA for the CDR3 is TGTGCCAGCAGTCAGCGGGAGCGGGCCTACGAGCAGTACTTC.

The chain links TRBV6-1 to TRBJ2-5; 9 bases are a match to TRBD1. Germline CDR1 and CDR2: MNHNS and SASEGT. The J segment lost 2 bases and the V segment lost 7 bases, leaving 8 bases of the junction unmatched. This CDR3 region has 15 residues. CDR3 region: CASNRGQGSQETQYF. The CDR3 coding sequence is TGTGCCAGCAACCGAGGACAGGGGAGTCAAGAGACCCAGTACTTC.

The chain has TRBV20-1 and TRBJ2-3, with 7 positions matching TRBD2. The CDR3 runs to 14 residues. The germline V gene has CDR1 DFQATT and CDR2 SNEGSKA (reference sequence). With 3 bases clipped from V and 6 bases from J, the junction kept 9 bases outside the gene matches. CDR3 DNA sequence: TGCAGTGCTAGCGCACCCGGGAGGTCGGATACGCAGTATTTT. Translation gives CSASAPGRSDTQYF.

The rearrangement uses TRBV6-2 or TRBV6-3 and TRBJ2-7; D is perhaps TRBD2 (6 bases). The CDR3 spans 14 residues. V was pared by 4 bases and J by 2 bases, with 12 bases between. Germline lookup yields CDR1 MNHEY and CDR2 SVGEGT. The DNA for the CDR3 is TGTGCCAGCAGTTTCCCGGGACTTCCCTACGAGCAGTACTTC. Translated: CASSFPGLPYEQYF.

This clonotype was detected ten times or more. The rearrangement uses TRBV7-2 and TRBJ1-5, with 10 bases fitting TRBD1. Germline V gives CDR1 SGHTA, CDR2 FQGNSA. V gave up 1 base and J gave up 6 bases; unmatched junction bases: 6. The CDR3 has 16 residues. The CDR3 bases are TGTGCCAGCAGCTTAGAAGGGACAGGGGCCGGTCAGCCCCAGCATTTT. Translation: CASSLEGTGAGQPQHF.